The clone carrying this TCR beta chain was seen more than once but under ten times. What it binds is unknown. Germline V gene data show CDR1 as LGHNA and CDR2 as YNFKEQ. J gave up 7 bases and V 4 bases, and 8 bases lay outside the gene matches. The CDR3 has 16 amino acids. PCR employed 60 Vbeta and 13 Jbeta primers. Assay used: immunoSEQ multiplex PCR; TCRdb lists only in-frame clones, some missing. Found here are approximately 150,000 clones, about a tenth of them singletons; the top ten hold around 1.9%. This specimen comes from a study of cytomegalovirus exposure and HLA in healthy donors. About the research overall: HLA-typed donors were the source of tens of millions of unique TCRs, which an early data release held. Findings and limits, study-wide: A later analysis found TCR association rates differed by HLA locus, highest for DRB1 and lowest for HLA-C. Previously analyzed data showed that most TCR beta V segments were productive at a frequency of about 87% or about 30%. Sequencing likely produced, as an artifact, a cluster of highly shared sequence variants.

The sample was PBMCs. This clonotype was obtained from a male donor in good health and CMV-seronegative. This chain joins TRBV4-2 and TRBJ1-4; 11 bases align to TRBD1. CDR3 protein: CASSLGQGARGEKLFF. The CDR3 DNA reads as TGTGCCAGCAGCCTAGGACAGGGGGCGCGGGGTGAAAAACTGTTTTTT.